The 27 T cell receptor beta chains below were found in one sample sequenced in a study of OX40 agonist ivuxolimab in advanced cancers. The repertoire was sequenced with immunoSEQ multiplex PCR; TCRdb's copy has only in-frame clones and lacks some. Of tens of thousands of clones in the sample, about 90% were seen once. The specimen was CD4+ or CD8+ T cells sorted from blood, collected in a trial of the OX40 agonist ivuxolimab. The receptor set was obtained from an adult with an advanced solid tumor such as melanoma, head and neck, liver or kidney cancer.

Here the CDR3 DNA reads TGCGCCAGCAGTGAGTCGGGATGGGGAGAGACCCAGTACTTC. Amino acids: CASSESGWGETQYF. V is TRBV10-1 and J is TRBJ2-5; D is undetermined. This CDR3 is 14 amino acids long. The germline V gene has CDR1 WNHNN and CDR2 SYGVQD (reference sequence). Trimming shortened V by 0 bases and J by 4 bases, and 9 bases separated the two germline ends.

The chain links TRBV2 to TRBJ2-2; 8 bases fit TRBD1. Trimming at V came to 4 bases and at J to 0 bases, leaving 1 base not matched to a gene. The CDR3 spans 15 residues. From germline, CDR1 is SNHLY and CDR2 FYNNEI. The CDR3 is CASSVGQANTGELFF. CDR3 sequence (DNA): TGTGCCAGCAGTGTGGGACAGGCGAACACCGGGGAGCTGTTTTTT. The entire variable domain, with the rest obtained from reference TRBV2 and TRBJ2-2, is as follows: EPEVTQTPSHQVTQMGQEVILRCVPISNHLYFYWYRQILGQKVEFLVSFYNNEISEKSEIFDDQFSVERPDGSNFTLKIRSTKLEDSAMYFCASSVGQANTGELFFGEGSRLTVL.

V usage is TRBV11-2 and J usage is TRBJ2-3; D might be TRBD2 (6 bases). V shed 7 bases and J shed 6 bases, with 8 bases lying between them. The CDR3 sequence is 11 residues long. Looked up from germline, CDR1 is SGHAT and CDR2 is FQNNGV. The CDR3 loop is CASKDYDTQYF. CDR3 DNA sequence: TGTGCCAGCAAGGACTACGATACGCAGTATTTT.

This clone has a single count. V gene TRBV29-1 combines with J gene TRBJ2-7; D possibly corresponds to TRBD2 (7 bases). CDR3 length: 16 amino acids. Germline CDR1 reads SQVTM; CDR2 reads ANQGSEA. The V and J ends lost 5 bases and 5 bases respectively, with 25 bases between them. The CDR3 is CSVTMGRGAMLDEQYF. In DNA, the CDR3 is TGCAGCGTTACGATGGGGAGGGGGGCTATGTTAGACGAGCAGTACTTC.

The V call is TRBV4-3, the J call TRBJ2-1, with 10 bases fitting TRBD2. The germline gives CDR1 LGHNA, CDR2 YSLEER. V lost 0 bases to trimming and J lost 8 bases; unmatched junction nucleotides: 7. The CDR3 runs to 16 residues. CDR3 coding DNA: TGCGCCAGCAGCCAAGATCTGGCTAGCGGGAGCGATGAGCAGTTCTTC. Protein: CASSQDLASGSDEQFF.

The rearrangement uses TRBV6-1 and TRBJ2-7; D is uncertain. The length of the CDR3 is 11 residues. Trimming left V 8 bases short and J 3 bases short, with 8 bases between. CDR1 MNHNS and CDR2 SASEGT come from the germline V gene. The CDR3: CASGHSYEQYF. The DNA for the CDR3 is TGTGCCAGCGGCCATAGCTACGAGCAGTACTTC.

Here the CDR3 reads CASSLGAGDLYTEAFF. The CDR3 bases are TGTGCCAGCAGTTTAGGGGCAGGGGATTTGTACACTGAAGCTTTCTTT. This chain connects TRBV28 to TRBJ1-1; D is possibly TRBD1 (6 bases). V was trimmed by 2 bases and J by 3 bases, leaving 16 bases between them. The CDR3 consists of 16 residues. In germline, CDR1 is MDHEN, CDR2 SYDVKM.

This chain uses TRBV27 with TRBJ2-1; D is uncertain. V was cut by 4 bases and J by 4 bases, with 5 bases left in between. CDR3 size: 12 residues. Germline loops: CDR1 MNHEY, CDR2 SMNVEV (reference sequence). CDR3 amino acids: CASSSGYNEQFF. The DNA for the CDR3 is TGTGCCAGCAGTTCCGGATACAATGAGCAGTTCTTC.

The gene calls are TRBV5-1 and TRBJ2-7, with D unclear. CDR1 and CDR2 (germline): SGHRS, YFSETQ. There are 12 residues in the CDR3. The V end was cut by 1 base, the J end by 4 bases, with 6 bases between. The CDR3 here is CASSLNGYEQYF. The CDR3 DNA reads TGCGCCAGCAGCTTGAACGGTTACGAGCAGTACTTC.

This clone has only one observation. The genes are TRBV7-2 and TRBJ2-7; D unresolved. Trimming left V 5 bases short and J 0 bases short, with 5 bases between. Germline V gene data show CDR1 as SGHTA and CDR2 as FQGNSA. CDR3 size: 12 residues. The CDR3, as DNA: TGTGCCAGCAGCCCCAGCTCCTACGAGCAGTACTTC. Translation: CASSPSSYEQYF.

The rearrangement uses TRBV27 and TRBJ2-1; 10 bases align to TRBD2. The V segment lost 2 bases and the J segment 6 bases; nucleotides outside the gene matches: 16. The germline CDR1 and CDR2 sequences are MNHEY and SMNVEV (reference sequence). CDR3 size: 19 residues. Here the CDR3 reads CASSLVRPTAGGDVNEQFF. DNA for the CDR3: TGTGCCAGCAGTTTAGTTCGACCCACAGCGGGAGGGGATGTCAATGAGCAGTTCTTC.

V is TRBV14 and J is TRBJ2-1; TRBD1 is a possible D gene (6 bases). V was shortened by 1 base and J by 0 bases, with 16 bases between the two germline ends. This CDR3 has 18 amino acids. The V gene's germline CDR1 is SGHDN and CDR2 FVKESK. The CDR3 sequence: CASSQGSRTESSYNEQFF. The CDR3, as DNA: TGTGCCAGCAGCCAAGGAAGTAGGACAGAGAGCTCCTACAATGAGCAGTTCTTC.

The genes are TRBV27 and TRBJ2-7, with 9 bases aligning to TRBD2. The CDR3 consists of 13 residues. V shed 7 bases and J 6 bases; nucleotides not matched to a gene: 7. Germline CDR1 and CDR2: MNHEY and SMNVEV (reference sequence). CDR3 bases: TGTGCCAGCAAGACTAGCGGAGGAGGCGAGCAGTACTTC. This gives the protein CASKTSGGGEQYF.

This rearrangement joins TRBV11-2 to TRBJ2-5; D uncertain. The CDR3 extends over 18 amino acids. Trimming stripped 0 bases from V and 2 bases from J, with 19 bases between. CDR1 is SGHAT and CDR2 is FQNNGV in the germline V gene. CDR3: CASSLDYLGLGKQETQYF. DNA of the CDR3: TGTGCCAGCAGCTTAGATTATTTGGGTCTGGGTAAACAAGAGACCCAGTACTTC.

The chain has TRBV5-5 and TRBJ1-1, with D unresolved. The CDR3 runs 14 residues. Germline V gene sequence: CDR1 SGHKS, CDR2 YYEKEE (reference sequence). Trimming took 2 bases from V and 3 from J, leaving 11 bases between them. CDR3 sequence reads: CASSLFIGDTEAFF. The CDR3 region has the DNA TGTGCCAGCAGCTTATTCATTGGGGACACTGAAGCTTTCTTT.

The DNA of the CDR3 is TGTGCCAGCAGTCCCAGGCAGGTCGGGACCTACGAGCAGTACTTC. As protein: CASSPRQVGTYEQYF. The chain recombines TRBV28 with TRBJ2-5; tentative D call: TRBD2 (5 bases). The closer fit of TRBJ2-7 to the DNA end suggests the J call may be wrong. This CDR3 has 15 amino acids. Per germline, CDR1 MDHEN and CDR2 SYDVKM.

V is TRBV20-1 and J is TRBJ2-7; perhaps TRBD2 as D (6 bases). V lost 5 bases, J lost 11 bases, and 16 bases lay in between. Germline V gives CDR1 DFQATT, CDR2 SNEGSKA (reference sequence). The CDR3 totals 11 residues. CDR3 DNA sequence: TGCAGTGCTCCCCGCGGGGTCCATGAGTACTTC. This codes for CSAPRGVHEYF.

The V and J genes are TRBV5-6 and TRBJ2-7; D perhaps matches TRBD1 (7 bases). From germline, CDR1 is SGHDT and CDR2 YYEEEE. The CDR3 runs 15 residues. Between the trimmed V and J ends, which lost 4 bases and 5 bases, there was a span of 19 bases. The CDR3, as DNA: TGTGCCAGCAGCCACGGAGGGGGCAATTTGCACGAGCAGTACTTC. Translation gives CASSHGGGNLHEQYF. The complete variable domain, with remaining parts taken from reference TRBV5-6 and TRBJ2-7, reads DAGVTQSPTHLIKTRGQQVTLRCSPKSGHDTVSWYQQALGQGPQFIFQYYEEEERQRGNFPDRFSGHQFPNYSSELNVNALLLGDSALYLCASSHGGGNLHEQYFGPGTRLTVT.

The chain has TRBV27 and TRBJ2-5, with 8 bases that match TRBD1. The J call is doubtful: the DNA matches TRBJ2-7 better. The CDR3 extends over 16 amino acids. Germline V gene sequence: CDR1 MNHEY, CDR2 SMNVEV (reference sequence). CDR3 DNA: TGTGCCAGCAGACTCTCTGCAGGGGGCGGTATCTACGAGCAGTACTTC. Protein: CASRLSAGGGIYEQYF.

The rearrangement links TRBV5-1 to TRBJ2-7; 9 nucleotides match TRBD2. This CDR3 spans 16 amino acids. The V gene's germline CDR1 is SGHRS and CDR2 YFSETQ. V dropped 0 bases and J dropped 3; count of bases not matched to a gene: 7. The CDR3 DNA reads as TGCGCCAGCAGCTTGGATGTAGCGGGGGAGATCTACGAGCAGTACTTC. This gives the protein CASSLDVAGEIYEQYF.

CDR3 amino acids: CASSSGGTRSYEQYF. As DNA, the CDR3 is TGTGCCAGCAGCTCCGGAGGCACTCGCTCCTACGAGCAGTACTTC. The J gene is TRBJ2-7, the V gene TRBV7-6, with a weak D call TRBD2 (5 bases). The CDR3 covers 15 residues. V lost 4 bases to trimming and J lost 0 bases, with 13 bases between them. Germline loops: CDR1 SGHVS, CDR2 FNYEAQ.

V and J are TRBV7-2 and TRBJ1-5; perhaps TRBD1 as D (6 bases). The CDR3 is 16 amino acids. From germline, CDR1 is SGHTA and CDR2 FQGNSA. Trimming took 1 base from V and 1 from J, leaving 11 bases between them. This CDR3 is CASSLVSGASNQPQHF. CDR3 coding DNA: TGTGCCAGCAGCTTAGTATCAGGGGCGAGCAATCAGCCCCAGCATTTT.

The CDR3 DNA follows: TGTGCCAGCAGCGCTTATCTTACCGGGACCGACAGGGTTAGAGACAATGAGCAGTTCTTC. This translates into CASSAYLTGTDRVRDNEQFF. The rearrangement joins TRBV7-6 to TRBJ2-1; 7 nucleotides line up with TRBD1. The CDR3 is 20 amino acids. Trimming at V came to 5 bases and at J to 5 bases, leaving 24 bases not matched to a gene. CDR1 SGHVS and CDR2 FNYEAQ come from the germline V gene.

The V gene is TRBV29-1, the J gene TRBJ2-5; possibly TRBD1 for D (5 bases). The V gene lost 6 bases and the J gene lost 4 bases, with 12 bases spanning the gap. Germline assignment: CDR1 SQVTM and CDR2 ANQGSEA. The CDR3 spans 12 residues. The CDR3 region has the DNA TGCAGCGTCAGGGAAGTATTAGAGACCCAGTACTTC. Translating gives CSVREVLETQYF.

V and J are TRBV5-1 and TRBJ1-1; D unclear. Trimming pared 0 bases from V and 8 bases from J, leaving 5 bases between. This CDR3 has 11 amino acids. Germline V gives CDR1 SGHRS, CDR2 YFSETQ. This CDR3 reads CASSLGREAFF. In DNA, the CDR3 is TGCGCCAGCAGCTTGGGCAGGGAAGCTTTCTTT.

The rearrangement joins TRBV27 to TRBJ1-2; no clear D gene. CDR1 and CDR2 from the germline V gene are MNHEY and SMNVEV (reference sequence). The CDR3 contains 16 residues. Trimming cost V 0 bases and J 4 bases, with 15 bases left between them. The CDR3 is CASSLSYPDGFYGYTF. In nucleotides, the CDR3 is TGTGCCAGCAGTTTATCCTATCCGGACGGATTCTATGGCTACACCTTC.

The gene calls are TRBV9 and TRBJ1-4; D may be TRBD1 (5 bases). Between the trimmed V and J ends, which lost 4 bases and 8 bases, there was a span of 15 bases. Germline lookup yields CDR1 SGDLS and CDR2 YYNGEE. The CDR3 has 14 residues. CDR3 protein: CASSPGGGEEKLFF. CDR3 DNA sequence: TGTGCCAGCAGCCCTGGCGGAGGGGAAGAAAAACTGTTTTTT.